Presented here are 31 T cell receptor beta chains from one specimen sequenced in a study of T cells in Graves' hyperthyroidism and ophthalmopathy. RNA transcripts were the template for amplifying TCR beta CDR3 regions. Initially, a first-round RT-PCR of the TCR CDR3 employed the HTBI primer set. One entry per CDR3 protein, called by TCRdb with MiXCR from the multiplex PCR reads. The sample lists hundreds of thousands of distinct CDR3 sequences, under 60% occurring once. Input material: peripheral blood or thyroid tissue (not recorded which). The receptors were sampled from a young woman with Graves' hyperthyroidism.

The chain has TRBV7-6 and TRBJ2-7; TRBD2 matches at 14 bases. From germline, CDR1 is SGHVS and CDR2 FNYEAQ. The CDR3 has 16 residues. Trimming at V came to 9 bases and at J to 0 bases, leaving 7 bases not matched to a gene. CDR3 in amino acids: CASSGLAGGRSYEQYF. The CDR3 nucleotides read TGTGCCAGTAGCGGACTAGCGGGAGGCCGCTCCTACGAGCAGTACTTC.

V usage is TRBV2 and J usage is TRBJ2-7; 7 bases align to TRBD1. CDR3 length equals 13 residues. V trimming: 10 bases; J trimming: 1 base; junction bases outside the gene matches: 7. The germline V gene encodes CDR1 SNHLY and CDR2 FYNNEI. The CDR3 DNA follows: TGTGCCATCTCGGGACAGAGTTCCTACGAGCAGTACTTC. This encodes CAISGQSSYEQYF. Filled out from reference TRBV2 and TRBJ2-7, the complete variable domain reads EPEVTQTPSHQVTQMGQEVILRCVPISNHLYFYWYRQILGQKVEFLVSFYNNEISEKSEIFDDQFSVERPDGSNFTLKIRSTKLEDSAMYFCAISGQSSYEQYFGPGTRLTVT.

This clonotype was seen at least ten times. The chain uses TRBV25-1 and TRBJ1-4; a possible D gene is TRBD1 (5 bases). The CDR3 runs 14 residues. CDR1 and CDR2 from the germline V gene are MGHDK and SYGVNS. V was shortened by 3 bases and J by 5 bases, with 10 bases between the two germline ends. CDR3 in amino acids: CASSEDTPNEKLFF. Written as DNA, the CDR3 is TGTGCCAGCAGTGAGGACACGCCGAATGAAAAACTGTTTTTT. The variable domain in full, completed from reference TRBV25-1 and TRBJ1-4, reads EADIYQTPRYLVIGTGKKITLECSQTMGHDKMYWYQQDPGMELHLIHYSYGVNSTEKGDLSSESTVSRIRTEHFPLTLESARPSHTSQYLCASSEDTPNEKLFFGSGTQLSVL.

The chain recombines TRBV29-1 with TRBJ1-6; D is ambiguous. The CDR3 runs 12 residues. Trimming took 8 bases from V and 10 from J, leaving 15 bases between them. Germline loops: CDR1 SQVTM, CDR2 ANQGSEA. This chain's CDR3 is CSLEAGNSPLHF. The CDR3 region has the DNA TGCAGCTTGGAAGCAGGAAACTCACCCCTCCACTTT. The whole variable domain, remainder taken from reference TRBV29-1 and TRBJ1-6, is SAVISQKPSRDICQRGTSLTIQCQVDSQVTMMFWYRQQPGQSLTLIATANQGSEATYESGFVIDKFPISRPNLTFSTLTVSNMSPEDSSIYLCSLEAGNSPLHFGNGTRLTVT.

The chain combines TRBV7-2 with TRBJ1-2; 10 bases map to TRBD1. V gave up 5 bases and J gave up 4 bases; unmatched junction bases: 7. Germline V lookup: CDR1 SGHTA, CDR2 FQGNSA. The CDR3 covers 15 residues. Here the CDR3 reads CASSRDRGDGYGYTF. The CDR3 DNA reads TGTGCCAGCAGCCGGGACAGGGGTGACGGCTATGGCTACACCTTC.

The chain has TRBV29-1 and TRBJ2-7; 7 nucleotides line up with TRBD2. This CDR3 region has 13 residues. Germline V CDR1 and CDR2: SQVTM, ANQGSEA. Trimming removed 3 bases from V and 5 bases from J; junction bases left unmatched: 7. Written as DNA, the CDR3 is TGCAGCGTTGAGGCAGGCGGGAGCCACGAGCAGTACTTC. The encoded protein is CSVEAGGSHEQYF.

This clonotype was seen only once. Given a much more abundant clone one base away, this may be a read error. V and J are TRBV19 and TRBJ2-5; 8 bases are a match to TRBD2. In germline, CDR1 is LNHDA, CDR2 SQIVND (reference sequence). This CDR3 region has 15 residues. J gave up 5 bases and V 5 bases, and 10 bases lay outside the gene matches. The CDR3 protein is CASSENSGTGETQYF. The CDR3 nucleotides read TGTGCCAGTAGTGAGAATAGCGGGACCGGTGAGACCCAGTACTTC.

The sample holds a few counts of this clonotype. The rearrangement uses TRBV7-8 and TRBJ2-6, with 9 bases aligning to TRBD1. The germline CDR1 and CDR2 sequences are SGHVS and FQNEAQ. The J segment lost 0 bases and the V segment lost 3 bases, leaving 6 bases of the junction unmatched. The CDR3 extends over 18 amino acids. The CDR3 DNA reads TGTGCCAGCAGCTTGAGGGACAGGGCCAGCTCTGGGGCCAACGTCCTGACTTTC. Translated: CASSLRDRASSGANVLTF. Full variable domain (rest looked up from reference TRBV7-8 and TRBJ2-6): GAGVSQSPRYKVAKRGQDVALRCDPISGHVSLFWYQQALGQGPEFLTYFQNEAQLDKSGLPSDRFFAERPEGSVSTLKIQRTQQEDSAVYLCASSLRDRASSGANVLTFGAGSRLTVL.

The gene calls are TRBV4-1 and TRBJ2-7; D may be TRBD1 (6 bases). The CDR3 is 17 amino acids. V was shortened by 5 bases and J by 4 bases, with 24 bases between the two germline ends. Germline V gene data show CDR1 as MGHRA and CDR2 as YSYEKL. CDR3 DNA sequence: TGCGCCAGCAGCTTAGCGCAAGGCAGGGGTAAAGTTTACGAGCAGTACTTC. Translating gives CASSLAQGRGKVYEQYF.

This clonotype came up many times. The chain couples TRBV7-9 to TRBJ1-1; the D is unclear. This CDR3 contains 13 residues. Germline assignment: CDR1 SEHNR and CDR2 FQNEAQ (reference sequence). The V and J ends lost 5 bases and 1 base respectively, with 8 bases between them. In DNA form, the CDR3 reads TGTGCCAGCAGCCCGACGAAGAACACTGAAGCTTTCTTT. Protein: CASSPTKNTEAFF.

This clonotype was seen a few times. This sequence joins TRBV7-6 and TRBJ2-2; the D gene is possibly TRBD2 (6 bases). The CDR3 length is 15 residues. CDR1 and CDR2 from the germline V gene are SGHVS and FNYEAQ. Trimming took 5 bases from V and 5 from J, leaving 15 bases between them. This chain's CDR3 is CASSAPGLPTGELFF. CDR3 nucleotide sequence: TGTGCCAGCAGCGCCCCAGGACTACCTACCGGGGAGCTGTTTTTT.

This clonotype appeared many times. The V gene is TRBV24-1, the J gene TRBJ1-5; 10 nucleotides align to TRBD1. Germline assignment: CDR1 KGHDR and CDR2 SFDVKD. The CDR3 has 15 amino acids. Trimming took 3 bases from V and 7 from J; bases not matched to a gene: 5. The CDR3 region has the DNA TGTGCCACCAGTGATCCAAGGACAGGGGGACAGCCCCAGCATTTT. It specifies CATSDPRTGGQPQHF.

The gene calls are TRBV5-4 and TRBJ2-2; TRBD1 matches 7 bases. This CDR3 spans 15 amino acids. V was clipped by 4 bases and J by 3 bases; unmatched bases: 6. Germline V lookup: CDR1 SGHNT, CDR2 YYREEE (reference sequence). CDR3 in DNA: TGTGCCAGCAGCCCCTGGGACAGATACACCGGGGAGCTGTTTTTT. Translation gives CASSPWDRYTGELFF. The full variable domain, rest sourced from reference TRBV5-4 and TRBJ2-2, is ETGVTQSPTHLIKTRGQQVTLRCSSQSGHNTVSWYQQALGQGPQFIFQYYREEENGRGNFPPRFSGLQFPNYSSELNVNALELDDSALYLCASSPWDRYTGELFFGEGSRLTVL.

About this clonotype: Since a much larger clone is just one base distant, this may be a read error. The chain couples TRBV2 to TRBJ2-7; a possible D gene is TRBD2 (6 bases). The germline V gene has CDR1 SNHLY and CDR2 FYNNEI. The CDR3 sequence is 13 residues long. The CDR3 loop is CASKASVDYKQYF. The CDR3 DNA follows: TGTGCCAGCAAAGCATCGGTGGACTACAAGCAGTACTTC.

The rearrangement links TRBV6-5 to TRBJ2-5; TRBD1 aligns across 7 bases. V lost 4 bases to trimming and J lost 1 base; unmatched junction nucleotides: 3. This CDR3 is 14 amino acids long. Germline assignment: CDR1 MNHEY and CDR2 SVGAGI. The CDR3 region is CASSLPGGQETQYF. CDR3 sequence (DNA): TGTGCCAGCAGTTTGCCAGGGGGCCAAGAGACCCAGTACTTC.

This clonotype was counted a few times. The chain employs TRBV24-1 and TRBJ2-3; no firm D call. V was clipped by 5 bases and J by 2 bases, with 7 bases between them. The germline V gene has CDR1 KGHDR and CDR2 SFDVKD. CDR3 length: 13 amino acids. CDR3 sequence (DNA): TGTGCCACCAGTGCCGAGTCCACAGATACGCAGTATTTT. This encodes CATSAESTDTQYF.

The CDR3, as DNA: TGTGCCACCAGCAGCCAAGATGACCGAGGGGGCGAAGAGACCCAGTACTTC. Amino acids: CATSSQDDRGGEETQYF. V and J are TRBV15 and TRBJ2-5; 7 nucleotides match TRBD1. J was trimmed by 3 bases and V by 3 bases; bases with no gene match: 13. CDR3 length equals 17 residues. The germline gives CDR1 LNHNV, CDR2 YYDKDF (reference sequence).

The chain carries TRBV29-1 and TRBJ1-2, with a tentative D call TRBD1 (6 bases). There are 13 residues in the CDR3. V was shortened by 4 bases and J by 0 bases, with 9 bases between the two germline ends. Germline V gene data show CDR1 as SQVTM and CDR2 as ANQGSEA. The CDR3 DNA reads as TGCAGCGTTGTGACAGGCCCTAACTATGGCTACACCTTC. It yields the protein CSVVTGPNYGYTF.

This clonotype was counted many times. The V call is TRBV6-5, the J call TRBJ1-1; D not certain. The V gene's germline CDR1 is MNHEY and CDR2 SVGAGI. Between the trimmed V and J ends, which lost 7 bases and 3 bases, there was a span of 15 bases. The CDR3 extends over 14 amino acids. CDR3 residues: CASTSPRMDTEAFF. The CDR3 DNA follows: TGTGCCAGCACGTCTCCGCGCATGGACACTGAAGCTTTCTTT.

Regarding this clonotype: A junction boundary mismatches the germline segment, possibly from a read error. The V and J genes are TRBV7-2 and TRBJ2-7, with 7 bases lining up with TRBD1. This CDR3 region has 16 residues. Germline-derived CDR1 and CDR2 are SGHTA and FQGNSA. This chain's CDR3 is CAGSQDSETGWYEQYF. The DNA for the CDR3 is TGTGCCGGCAGCCAAGATTCGGAGACAGGGTGGTACGAGCAGTACTTC.

The sample holds a few counts of this clonotype. V gene TRBV20-1 combines with J gene TRBJ2-5; 15 bases agree with TRBD2. CDR3 length: 14 amino acids. V was clipped by 6 bases and J by 4 bases; unmatched bases: 3. The V gene's germline CDR1 is DFQATT and CDR2 SNEGSKA (reference sequence). The CDR3 nucleotides are TGCAGTGCCCGGACTAGCGGGAGGGGAGAGACCCAGTACTTC. This sequence encodes CSARTSGRGETQYF.

This clonotype came up a few times. The chain links TRBV9 to TRBJ2-7, with 7 bases identical to TRBD1. V was clipped by 3 bases and J by 0 bases; unmatched bases: 6. The CDR3 contains 15 residues. Germline V gene sequence: CDR1 SGDLS, CDR2 YYNGEE. The CDR3 DNA follows: TGTGCCAGCAGCGCCGGGACAGAGAGCTCCTACGAGCAGTACTTC. Translated: CASSAGTESSYEQYF.

Remarks on this clonotype: A much larger clone differs from this one at a single base, so this may be a read error. The CDR3 loop is CTTSEKETQYF. DNA of the CDR3: TGTACCACCAGTGAGAAAGAGACCCAGTACTTC. The J gene is TRBJ2-5, the V gene TRBV24-1; D remains ambiguous. The germline CDR1 and CDR2 sequences are KGHDR and SFDVKD. The CDR3 runs 11 residues.

Comment on this clonotype: It may be a read error: a sequence one base away is much more abundant. The chain joins TRBV24-1 to TRBJ2-2; D is possibly TRBD2 (5 bases). CDR1 and CDR2 (germline): KGHDR, SFDVKD. This CDR3 contains 15 residues. CDR3: CATSDPAFSTGELLF. In DNA form, the CDR3 reads TGTGCCACCAGTGACCCAGCGTTCTCCACCGGGGAGCTGCTTTTT.

The V gene is TRBV7-8, the J gene TRBJ2-5; 7 bases align to TRBD1. Per the germline V gene, CDR1 is SGHVS and CDR2 is FQNEAQ. Germline trimming cut 6 bases from V and 9 bases from J; bases unmatched to any gene: 10. The CDR3 is 13 amino acids. The CDR3 nucleotides read TGTGCCAGCAGTTCCACAGGGGATCAGCCCCAGTACTTC. The encoded protein is CASSSTGDQPQYF.

Only a few counts were recorded for this clonotype. The chain joins TRBV7-9 to TRBJ1-3, with D unclear. The germline gives CDR1 SEHNR, CDR2 FQNEAQ (reference sequence). Trimming removed 4 bases from V and 9 bases from J, with 16 bases in between. This CDR3 contains 14 residues. The CDR3 nucleotides are TGTGCCAGCAGCTCGGTCGCCGGAGAAGGCACCATATATTTT. This codes for CASSSVAGEGTIYF.

Turning to this clonotype: A much larger clone lies one base from this, so it may be a read error. The gene calls are TRBV29-1 and TRBJ2-5; 9 nucleotides agree with TRBD2. Germline-derived CDR1 and CDR2 are SQVTM and ANQGSEA. This CDR3 comprises 15 residues. CDR3 in amino acids: CSGEPSAGGQETQYF. The CDR3 bases are TGCAGCGGTGAACCGTCAGCGGGAGGACAAGAGACCCAGTACTTC.

The rearrangement links TRBV20-1 to TRBJ2-7; weak D call: TRBD2 (5 bases). The CDR3 runs to 13 residues. V was trimmed by 7 bases and J by 5 bases, leaving 18 bases between them. Germline V gene data show CDR1 as DFQATT and CDR2 as SNEGSKA (reference sequence). Written as DNA, the CDR3 is TGCAGTGTTCTGCACACGGGGTTGCACGAGCAGTACTTC. This translates into CSVLHTGLHEQYF.

This clonotype has a single count. The V and J genes are TRBV7-2 and TRBJ2-5; tentatively, D is TRBD1 or TRBD2 (5 bases each). Per germline, CDR1 SGHTA and CDR2 FQGNSA. V dropped 4 bases and J dropped 4 bases, with 13 bases sitting between them. The CDR3 runs 14 residues. CDR3 nucleotide sequence: TGTGCCAGCAGCTCACTAGACAGAGCAGAGACCCAGTACTTC. This sequence encodes CASSSLDRAETQYF.

Note on this clonotype: A much bigger clone sits one base away, suggesting this may be a read error. This chain links TRBV6-5 with TRBJ1-5; D possibly corresponds to TRBD1 (6 bases). Germline V gene data show CDR1 as MNHEY and CDR2 as SVGAGI. Trimming shortened V by 2 bases and J by 11 bases, and 16 bases separated the two germline ends. CDR3 size: 14 residues. The CDR3 is CASSYARGQRAQHF. DNA for the CDR3: TGTGCCAGCAGTTACGCCAGGGGCCAGAGGGCCCAGCATTTT.

The V call is TRBV2, the J call TRBJ1-5; weak D call: TRBD1 (5 bases). Germline-derived CDR1 and CDR2 are SNHLY and FYNNEI. The ends were cut back, 5 bases at V and 4 bases at J, with 12 bases in the middle. CDR3 size: 14 residues. The CDR3 spells CASSYYGGNQPQHF. In DNA, the CDR3 is TGTGCCAGCAGTTATTACGGGGGGAATCAGCCCCAGCATTTT.